A selection of T cell receptor beta chains follows, all from one sample in a study of control samples from healthy donors and cancer patients. Profiled with immunoSEQ multiplex PCR; TCRdb holds only in-frame clones, not every one. The table records about 160,000 clones, about 90% of them present only once. Sequencing was carried out using blood. Receptors were obtained from a man aged 30 to 39 in good health. The CDR3 runs from the conserved cysteine through the conserved F or W. The size entry is marked missing in some rows and otherwise reads once, few, many or a size class.

CDR3 protein	J gene	V gene	clone size
CASSLFEQFF	TRBJ2-1	TRBV28	NA
CASSLTGDPISNTGELFF	TRBJ2-2	TRBV7-3	NA
CASSRYLKTGPGNTIYF	TRBJ1-3	TRBV14	NA
CASSLEGTGGGGYTF	TRBJ1-2	TRBV7-9	NA
CAISGTGTANTGELFF	TRBJ2-2	TRBV10-3	NA
CAWRRGGCTDTQYF	TRBJ2-3	TRBV30	NA
CASRRTYQREGADTQYF	TRBJ2-3	TRBV4-1	NA
CASSLWGLAGGRSETQYF	TRBJ2-5	TRBV7-2	few
CASSLSRDRDTEAFF	TRBJ1-1	TRBV7-3	NA
CASSISASSGNTIYF	TRBJ1-3	TRBV19	NA
CASSPNTNTQYF	TRBJ2-3	TRBV7-3	NA
CASSSGWGSGANVLTF	TRBJ2-6	TRBV5-5	NA
CASSRTDYGYTF	TRBJ1-2	TRBV28	NA
CASSLGPTSSYNSPLHF	TRBJ1-6	TRBV7-8	NA
CASSQVWTVNQPQHF	TRBJ1-5	TRBV4-1	NA
CSASLVPGSNQPQHF	TRBJ1-5	TRBV20-1	NA
CASSTGSYEQYF	TRBJ2-7	TRBV2	few
CASSQGTLRDTNTGELFF	TRBJ2-2	TRBV4-1	NA
CSGQGSGLAGALNEQFF	TRBJ2-1	TRBV29-1	NA
CASSQAHRGFMYEQYF	TRBJ2-7	TRBV3-1/TRBV3-2	NA
CASSPRTGRTNEKLFF	TRBJ1-4	TRBV7-6	NA
CASSASPSGTTYNEQFF	TRBJ2-1	TRBV5-1	NA
CASSYWGVELFF	TRBJ2-2	TRBV12-3/TRBV12-4	NA
CASSPVLNTEAFF	TRBJ1-1	TRBV5-1	NA
CASSQGANEKLFF	TRBJ1-4	TRBV3-1/TRBV3-2	NA
CAIYLTGMAHGYTF	TRBJ1-2	TRBV6-5	NA
CAWSRLGNQPQHF	TRBJ1-5	TRBV30	once
CASDSGDANTGELFF	TRBJ2-2	TRBV2	NA
CASSLGGRAGGTDTQYF	TRBJ2-3	TRBV7-2	NA
CASRLGHNTEAFF	TRBJ1-1	TRBV6-4	NA
CASNPPRGTSKAFF	TRBJ1-1	TRBV19	NA
CATSSERVSYNEQFF	TRBJ2-1	TRBV15	NA
CASTSGQAYNSPLHF	TRBJ1-6	TRBV3-1/TRBV3-2	NA
CASSPLGPRRNYGYTF	TRBJ1-2	TRBV28	NA
CASSVGGQGFSTIYF	TRBJ1-3	TRBV9	NA
CSVGTLPGNTIYF	TRBJ1-3	TRBV29-1	NA
CASGQDNTIYF	TRBJ1-3	TRBV2	NA
CASSILFRGRDQPQHF	TRBJ1-5	TRBV19	NA
CASSRTSIADTQYF	TRBJ2-3	TRBV4-3	NA
CASSDRDRRTEAFF	TRBJ1-1	TRBV25-1	NA
CASSLRQFNEQYF	TRBJ2-7	TRBV27	NA
CASSLGYEQYF	TRBJ2-7	TRBV5-1	NA
CASSTRGLSTGELFF	TRBJ2-2	TRBV28	NA